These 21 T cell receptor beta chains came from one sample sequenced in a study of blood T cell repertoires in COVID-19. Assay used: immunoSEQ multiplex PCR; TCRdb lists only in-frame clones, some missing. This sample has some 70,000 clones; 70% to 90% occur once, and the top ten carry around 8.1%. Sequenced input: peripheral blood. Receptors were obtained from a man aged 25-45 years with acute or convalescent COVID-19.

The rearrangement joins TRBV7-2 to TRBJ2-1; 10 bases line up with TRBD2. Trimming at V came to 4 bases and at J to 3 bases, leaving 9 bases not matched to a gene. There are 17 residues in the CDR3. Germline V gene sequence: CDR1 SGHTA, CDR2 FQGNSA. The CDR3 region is CASSSRWTSGNYNEQFF. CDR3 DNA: TGTGCCAGCAGCTCCAGGTGGACTAGCGGAAACTACAATGAGCAGTTCTTC.

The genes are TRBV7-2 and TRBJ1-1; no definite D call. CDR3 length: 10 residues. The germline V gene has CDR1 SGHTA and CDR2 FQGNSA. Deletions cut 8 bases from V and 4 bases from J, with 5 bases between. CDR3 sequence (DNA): TGTGCCAGCCGAGGCACTGAAGCTTTCTTT. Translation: CASRGTEAFF.

The CDR3 reads CASQDTASGNTIYF. The CDR3 DNA reads as TGCGCCAGCCAGGACACGGCTTCTGGAAACACCATATATTTT. The rearrangement uses TRBV10-1 and TRBJ1-3, with a weak D call TRBD1 (5 bases). The ends were cut back, 8 bases at V and 1 base at J, with 12 bases in the middle. This CDR3 has 14 amino acids. From germline, CDR1 is WNHNN and CDR2 SYGVQD (reference sequence).

DNA for the CDR3: TGTGCCACCAGTGATTTGCGGGCTAGCGGATACAATGAGCAGTTCTTC. Residues: CATSDLRASGYNEQFF. V and J are TRBV24-1 and TRBJ2-1, with 7 bases identical to TRBD2. The CDR3 has 16 amino acids. The germline CDR1 and CDR2 sequences are KGHDR and SFDVKD. V was clipped by 0 bases and J by 4 bases; unmatched bases: 5.

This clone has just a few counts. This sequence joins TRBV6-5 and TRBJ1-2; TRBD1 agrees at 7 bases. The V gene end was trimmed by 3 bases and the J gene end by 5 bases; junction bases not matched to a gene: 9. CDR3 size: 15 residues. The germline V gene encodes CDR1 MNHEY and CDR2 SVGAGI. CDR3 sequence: CASSYRSTGPYGYTF. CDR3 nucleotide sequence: TGTGCCAGCAGTTATCGATCGACAGGGCCGTATGGCTACACCTTC.

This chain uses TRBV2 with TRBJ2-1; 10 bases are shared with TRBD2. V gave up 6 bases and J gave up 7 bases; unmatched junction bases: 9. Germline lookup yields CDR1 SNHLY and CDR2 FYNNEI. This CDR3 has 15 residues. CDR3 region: CASRPGAGGRNEQFF. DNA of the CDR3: TGTGCCAGCAGACCCGGAGCGGGAGGGAGGAATGAGCAGTTCTTC.

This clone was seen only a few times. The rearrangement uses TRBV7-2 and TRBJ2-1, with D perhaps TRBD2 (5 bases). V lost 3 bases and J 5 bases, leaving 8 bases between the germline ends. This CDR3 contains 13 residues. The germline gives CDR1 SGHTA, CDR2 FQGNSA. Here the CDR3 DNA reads TGTGCCAGCAGCTTCGAGCGGAACAATGAGCAGTTCTTC. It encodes CASSFERNNEQFF.

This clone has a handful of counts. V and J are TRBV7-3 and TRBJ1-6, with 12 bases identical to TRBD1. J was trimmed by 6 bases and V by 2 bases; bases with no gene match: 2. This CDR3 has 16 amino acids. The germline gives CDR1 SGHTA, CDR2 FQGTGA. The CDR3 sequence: CASSLGTGGSNSPLHF. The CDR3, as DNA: TGTGCCAGCAGCTTAGGGACAGGGGGCTCTAATTCACCCCTCCACTTT.

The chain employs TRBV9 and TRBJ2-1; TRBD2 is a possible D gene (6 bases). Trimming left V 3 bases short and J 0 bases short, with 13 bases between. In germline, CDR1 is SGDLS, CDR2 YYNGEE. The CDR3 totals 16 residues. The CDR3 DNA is TGTGCCAGCAGCGGGGGAAGCGGGTTCTCCTACAATGAGCAGTTCTTC. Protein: CASSGGSGFSYNEQFF.

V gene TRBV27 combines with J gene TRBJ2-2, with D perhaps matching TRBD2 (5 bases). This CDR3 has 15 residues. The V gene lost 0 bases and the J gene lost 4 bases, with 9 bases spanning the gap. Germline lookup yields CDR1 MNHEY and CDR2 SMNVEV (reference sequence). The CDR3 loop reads CASSLSSRGTGELFF. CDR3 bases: TGTGCCAGCAGTTTATCTTCCCGGGGCACCGGGGAGCTGTTTTTT.

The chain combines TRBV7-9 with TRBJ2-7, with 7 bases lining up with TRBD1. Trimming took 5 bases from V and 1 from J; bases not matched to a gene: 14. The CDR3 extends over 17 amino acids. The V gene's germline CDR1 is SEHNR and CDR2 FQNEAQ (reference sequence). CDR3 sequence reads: CASSTRDSPSGSYEQYF. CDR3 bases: TGTGCCAGCAGCACCCGGGACAGCCCAAGTGGGTCCTACGAGCAGTACTTC.

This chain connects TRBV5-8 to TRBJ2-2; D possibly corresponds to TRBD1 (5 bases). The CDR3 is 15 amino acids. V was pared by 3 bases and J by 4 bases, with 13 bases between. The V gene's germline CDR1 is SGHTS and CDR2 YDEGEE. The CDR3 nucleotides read TGTGCCAGCAGCTGGCGACAGTTATTCACCGGGGAGCTGTTTTTT. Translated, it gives CASSWRQLFTGELFF.

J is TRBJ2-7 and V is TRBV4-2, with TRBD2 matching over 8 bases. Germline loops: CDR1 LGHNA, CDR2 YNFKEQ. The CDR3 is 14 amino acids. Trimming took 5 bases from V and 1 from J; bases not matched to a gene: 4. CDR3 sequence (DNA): TGTGCCAGCAGCACATCGGGGGGGTCCTACGAGCAGTACTTC. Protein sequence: CASSTSGGSYEQYF.

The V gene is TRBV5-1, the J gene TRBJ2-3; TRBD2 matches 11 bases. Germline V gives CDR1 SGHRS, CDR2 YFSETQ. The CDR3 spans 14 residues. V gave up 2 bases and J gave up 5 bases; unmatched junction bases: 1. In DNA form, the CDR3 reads TGCGCCAGCAGCTTCCTAGCGGGAGGAGATACGCAGTATTTT. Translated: CASSFLAGGDTQYF.

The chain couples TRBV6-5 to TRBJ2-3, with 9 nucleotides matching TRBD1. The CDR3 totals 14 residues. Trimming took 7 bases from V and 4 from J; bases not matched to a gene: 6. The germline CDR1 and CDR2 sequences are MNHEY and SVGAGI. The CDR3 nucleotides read TGTGCCAGCATGCCGGGACAGGGTGCAGATACGCAGTATTTT. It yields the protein CASMPGQGADTQYF.

The CDR3 region is CASSQDPTSGITDTQYF. For the CDR3, the DNA is TGTGCCAGCAGCCAAGATCCCACTAGCGGGATCACAGATACGCAGTATTTT. This rearrangement joins TRBV4-2 to TRBJ2-3, with TRBD2 matching over 10 bases. The CDR3 spans 17 residues. V shed 0 bases, J shed 2 bases, and the junction held 5 bases outside the gene matches. The germline V gene encodes CDR1 LGHNA and CDR2 YNFKEQ.

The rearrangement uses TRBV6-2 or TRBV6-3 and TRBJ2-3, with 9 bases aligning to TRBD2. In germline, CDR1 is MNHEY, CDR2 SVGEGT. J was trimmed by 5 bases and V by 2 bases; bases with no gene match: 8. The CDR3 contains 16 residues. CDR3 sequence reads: CASSYPTSGEVDTQYF. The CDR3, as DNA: TGTGCCAGCAGTTACCCGACTAGCGGTGAGGTAGATACGCAGTATTTT.

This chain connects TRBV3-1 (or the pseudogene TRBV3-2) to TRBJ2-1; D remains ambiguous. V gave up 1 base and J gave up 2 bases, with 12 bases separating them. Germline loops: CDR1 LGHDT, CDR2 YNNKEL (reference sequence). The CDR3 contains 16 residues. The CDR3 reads CASSQGIGTTYNEQFF. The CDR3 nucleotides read TGTGCCAGCAGCCAAGGTATCGGAACTACCTACAATGAGCAGTTCTTC.

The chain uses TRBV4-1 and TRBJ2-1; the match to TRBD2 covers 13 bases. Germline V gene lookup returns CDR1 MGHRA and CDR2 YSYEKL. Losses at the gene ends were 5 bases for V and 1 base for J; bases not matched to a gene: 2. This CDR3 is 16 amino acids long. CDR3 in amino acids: CASSRGLAGSYNEQFF. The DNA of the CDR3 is TGCGCCAGCAGCAGGGGACTAGCGGGATCCTACAATGAGCAGTTCTTC.

As DNA, the CDR3 is TGCAGTGCTAGTAGCAGGACTAGCGGGATTTACAATGAGCAGTTCTTC. Translation gives CSASSRTSGIYNEQFF. The V and J genes are TRBV20-1 and TRBJ2-1; TRBD2 aligns across 12 bases. V dropped 3 bases and J dropped 4; count of bases not matched to a gene: 7. Germline V gives CDR1 DFQATT, CDR2 SNEGSKA (reference sequence). The CDR3 loop spans 16 amino acids.

The CDR3 is CASSILAGGSYEQYF. The CDR3 DNA reads as TGTGCCAGCAGTATACTAGCGGGAGGATCCTACGAGCAGTACTTC. The gene calls are TRBV6-6 and TRBJ2-7; TRBD2 agrees at 12 bases. Germline V gene lookup returns CDR1 MNHNY and CDR2 SVGAGI (reference sequence). This CDR3 has 15 amino acids. V dropped 5 bases and J dropped 1; count of bases not matched to a gene: 3.